Listed here is a single T cell receptor (beta chain). This record belongs to a study of control samples from healthy donors and cancer patients. The CDR3 spans 15 residues. V was pared by 0 bases and J by 3 bases, with 13 bases between. Germline assignment: CDR1 SGDLS and CDR2 YYNGEE. TCRdb keeps only in-frame clones here, not all; method: immunoSEQ multiplex PCR. The sample consists of some 150,000 clones, 91% of them appearing once. This chain uses TRBV9 with TRBJ2-7; D is unresolved. The sample taken for sequencing was blood. This sequence originates from a woman aged 30 to 39 in good health. This CDR3 is CASSVGTDPSYEQYF. The CDR3 nucleotides are TGTGCCAGCAGCGTAGGGACGGACCCCAGCTACGAGCAGTACTTC.